The 4 T cell receptor beta chains reported below all come from one sample, sequenced in a study of early T cells in non-severe SARS-CoV-2 infection. A single record per CDR3 protein comes from TCRdb applying MiXCR to the 5' RACE reads. The repertoire holds 70,000 to 85,000 distinct CDR3 sequences, with around 12% as singletons. The sequences come from whole blood, collected at baseline. The source is an adult who was a healthcare worker with PCR-confirmed SARS-CoV-2 infection or an uninfected control (not recorded which). The donor label of this sample is uncertain.

The CDR3 nucleotides read TGTGCCAGCAGTTTTGGTCCTGGACAGGGGGGAGACGGGGAGCTGTTTTTT. It specifies CASSFGPGQGGDGELFF. J is TRBJ2-2 and V is TRBV28, with 10 bases that match TRBD1. The CDR3 totals 17 residues. The germline CDR1 and CDR2 sequences are MDHEN and SYDVKM. Germline trimming cut 3 bases from V and 7 bases from J; bases unmatched to any gene: 11.

This clonotype was recorded at least ten times. The V and J genes are TRBV7-2 and TRBJ1-4; 8 bases fit TRBD1. J gave up 6 bases and V 5 bases, and 11 bases lay outside the gene matches. Germline V gene sequence: CDR1 SGHTA, CDR2 FQGNSA. This CDR3 has 16 amino acids. In DNA form, the CDR3 reads TGTGCCAGCAGCAACCAAGACAGGGGAATGTATGAAAAACTGTTTTTT. Amino acid sequence: CASSNQDRGMYEKLFF.

This clonotype was recorded at least ten times. This chain connects TRBV12-3 or TRBV12-4 to TRBJ2-2, with TRBD1 matching over 8 bases. V dropped 5 bases and J dropped 8; count of bases not matched to a gene: 4. The CDR3 covers 13 residues. CDR3 region: CASSGQGAGELFF. CDR3 nucleotides: TGTGCCAGCAGTGGACAGGGTGCAGGGGAGCTGTTTTTT.

This clonotype has more than one count but fewer than ten. This rearrangement joins TRBV18 to TRBJ2-3; D unresolved. The germline V gene encodes CDR1 KGHSH and CDR2 LQKENI. The CDR3 length is 14 residues. With 0 bases removed from V and 4 bases from J, the gap between germline ends came to 8 bases. The CDR3, as DNA: TGTGCCAGCTCACCACCATCTTTAGCAGATACGCAGTATTTT. Translating gives CASSPPSLADTQYF.